This TCR beta chain was identified during a study of graft-versus-host responses after intestinal transplantation. Clones were read by immunoSEQ multiplex PCR, and TCRdb kept only the in-frame ones, dropping some. The table includes around 92,000 clones, approximately 85% detected once. A note on this clone: The antigen is undetermined.

General study results and limits: An association linked early post-transplant HvG declines with peak circulating GvH clone levels.

The source was PBMCs, collected 255 days after intestinal transplant. This clonotype originated in a human patient who received an intestinal transplant, so some T cells may come from the graft donor.

The CDR3: CASSLDRGQYEQYV. DNA of the CDR3: TGTGCCAGCAGTCTCGACAGGGGACAATACGAGCAGTACGTC. The V call is TRBV28, the J call TRBJ2-7, with TRBD1 identical over 8 bases. CDR1 and CDR2 from the germline V gene are MDHEN and SYDVKM. The CDR3 consists of 14 residues. Trimming removed 5 bases from V and 4 bases from J; junction bases left unmatched: 7.